A single sample gave rise to the 9 T cell receptor beta chains below, sequenced in a study of CD8+CD57+ T cells in acquired aplastic anemia (dated by TCRdb to 2016 to 2018). TCRdb names Illumina HiSeq 2000 as the instrument used. Profiling of TCR beta VDJ combinations and CDR3 sequences used genomic DNA as the template. In TCRdb, the public reads were trimmed at Q25 with fastp and aligned with MiXCR, with productive beta chains retained. When rows share a CDR3 protein, they turn into one entry using the most common DNA and genes. The sample data list hundreds of thousands of distinct CDR3 sequences, and 45% to 65% of these were observed just once. The ten largest clones add up to 1% to 1.5% of the sample. The patients picked for sequencing were ones in whom flow cytometry had shown an expansion of CD8+CD57+ cells. The sample consisted of sorted CD4+, CD8+, or CD8+CD57+ T cells (not recorded which) from PBMCs. The source is a human donor with aplastic anemia.

The chain has TRBV20-1 and TRBJ1-2, with 7 bases lining up with TRBD1. Trimming at V came to 4 bases and at J to 4 bases, leaving 6 bases not matched to a gene. The CDR3 has 13 amino acids. Per the germline V gene, CDR1 is DFQATT and CDR2 is SNEGSKA (reference sequence). The CDR3 sequence: CSAKGTDLYGYTF. CDR3 nucleotides: TGCAGTGCTAAAGGGACAGATCTCTATGGCTACACCTTC.

V gene TRBV19 combines with J gene TRBJ2-3; TRBD1 is a possible D gene (5 bases). Germline V CDR1 and CDR2: LNHDA, SQIVND (reference sequence). Trimming pared 5 bases from V and 1 base from J, leaving 7 bases between. The CDR3 is 13 residues long. In nucleotides, the CDR3 is TGTGCCAGTAGTGTACAGGGCACAGATACGCAGTATTTT. Protein product: CASSVQGTDTQYF.

The genes are TRBV20-1 and TRBJ2-5; perhaps TRBD2 as D (5 bases). This CDR3 contains 16 residues. Trimming left V 4 bases short and J 9 bases short, with 27 bases between. CDR1 and CDR2 (germline): DFQATT, SNEGSKA (reference sequence). The CDR3 nucleotides read TGCAGTGCTAACCGATGGGAAGGAGGTAGCAATCAGCCCCAGTACTTC. Encoded protein: CSANRWEGGSNQPQYF.

This clonotype was seen just once. V is TRBV9 and J is TRBJ2-5; 7 bases are a match to TRBD1. The germline CDR1 and CDR2 sequences are SGDLS and YYNGEE. V lost 2 bases, J lost 4 bases, and 5 bases stayed unmatched. The CDR3 sequence is 14 residues long. Written as DNA, the CDR3 is TGTGCCAGCAGCGTTGAAACAGGGGCAGAGACCCAGTACTTC. Translating it yields CASSVETGAETQYF.

This clonotype was counted many times. The rearrangement joins TRBV2 to TRBJ2-5; D is uncertain. Germline-derived CDR1 and CDR2 are SNHLY and FYNNEI. The CDR3 spans 13 residues. Trimming pared 8 bases from V and 4 bases from J, leaving 14 bases between. The CDR3 DNA sequence: TGTGCCAGCGTTATACCGGGTCCAGAGACCCAGTACTTC. Translated, it gives CASVIPGPETQYF.

This clonotype was seen repeatedly, ten times or more. The chain links TRBV9 to TRBJ1-1; no reliable D call. With 7 bases removed from V and 1 base from J, the gap between germline ends came to 8 bases. The CDR3 loop spans 12 amino acids. Germline loops: CDR1 SGDLS, CDR2 YYNGEE. CDR3 amino acids: CASGKSNTEAFF. The CDR3 DNA sequence: TGTGCCAGCGGCAAGTCGAACACTGAAGCTTTCTTT.

The chain is built from TRBV9 and TRBJ2-1; D unclear. Trimming stripped 4 bases from V and 10 bases from J, with 12 bases between. Germline assignment: CDR1 SGDLS and CDR2 YYNGEE. CDR3 length: 12 amino acids. This CDR3 is CASSRAVGEQFF. CDR3 bases: TGTGCCAGCAGCCGCGCCGTGGGAGAGCAGTTCTTC.

This clonotype was observed a single time. The chain carries TRBV7-3 and TRBJ2-1; TRBD2 agrees at 7 bases. This CDR3 has 15 amino acids. From germline, CDR1 is SGHTA and CDR2 FQGTGA. With 3 bases clipped from V and 6 bases from J, the junction kept 8 bases outside the gene matches. CDR3 sequence: CASSFTSAPANEQFF. CDR3 bases: TGTGCCAGCAGCTTTACTAGCGCGCCAGCCAATGAGCAGTTCTTC.

In this sample, this clonotype turned up many times. This chain uses TRBV7-9 with TRBJ2-3; D is unclear. CDR1 SEHNR and CDR2 FQNEAQ come from the germline V gene (reference sequence). V shed 6 bases and J shed 5 bases, with 6 bases lying between them. This CDR3 has 11 amino acids. In DNA form, the CDR3 reads TGTGCCAGCAGTACCGGAGATACGCAGTATTTT. This codes for CASSTGDTQYF.